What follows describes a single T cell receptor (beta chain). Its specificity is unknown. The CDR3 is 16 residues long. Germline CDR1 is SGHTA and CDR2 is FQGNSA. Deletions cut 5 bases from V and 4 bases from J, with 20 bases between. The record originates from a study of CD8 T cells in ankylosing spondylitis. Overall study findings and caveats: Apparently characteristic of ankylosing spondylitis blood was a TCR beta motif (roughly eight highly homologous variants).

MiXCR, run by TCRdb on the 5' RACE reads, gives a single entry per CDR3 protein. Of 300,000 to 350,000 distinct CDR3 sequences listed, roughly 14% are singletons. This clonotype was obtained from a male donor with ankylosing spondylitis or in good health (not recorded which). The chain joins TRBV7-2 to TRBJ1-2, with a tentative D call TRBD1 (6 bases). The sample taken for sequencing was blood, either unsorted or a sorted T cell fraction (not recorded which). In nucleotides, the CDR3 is TGTGCCAGCAGCCAATGGCCCCCGGGGGCCCTCTATGGCTACACCTTC. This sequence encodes CASSQWPPGALYGYTF.